The following is a T cell receptor (beta chain) sequence with its context. Unique molecular identifiers tagged individual cDNA molecules. TCRdb re-called the 5' RACE reads through MiXCR, storing one row per CDR3 protein. The table shows about 42,000 distinct CDR3 sequences, with approximately 6.9% occurring only once. This sample is drawn from a study of early T cells in non-severe SARS-CoV-2 infection. Study-level background: Chains were not paired, and sequencing was done on bulk RNA from unsorted whole blood.

The sequence was collected from an adult who was a healthcare worker with PCR-confirmed SARS-CoV-2 infection or an uninfected control (not recorded which). Sequences were obtained from whole blood.

In DNA form, the CDR3 reads TGCGCCAGCAGCCGGGACCGAGACACAGATACGCAGTATTTT. It encodes CASSRDRDTDTQYF. The V gene is TRBV10-1, the J gene TRBJ2-3; D possibly uses TRBD1 or TRBD2 (5 bases each). Germline-derived CDR1 and CDR2 are WNHNN and SYGVQD (reference sequence). The germline V and J ends were trimmed by 6 bases and 2 bases, with 12 bases remaining between them. CDR3 size: 14 residues.